This T cell receptor beta chain was captured by sequencing in a study of vaccination and CD4 T cells after COVID-19. Study in general: Overlapping peptides covering the spike proteins of SARS-CoV-2, HCoV-NL63, HCoV-OC43 and HCoV-229E were added to stimulate cells.

Trimming stripped 3 bases from V and 1 base from J, with 9 bases between. Germline V gene lookup returns CDR1 SGHAT and CDR2 FQNNGV. This CDR3 has 15 residues. Details on this clonotype: Antigen specificity is unknown.

Oncomine TCR Beta short-read sequencing was applied to DNA from cultured CD4+ T cells. TCRdb reanalysed the PCR reads using MiXCR and keeps one entry per CDR3 protein. The data show approximately 20,000 distinct CDR3 sequences, around 62% seen once. Sample treatment: approximately 10-day PBMC culture with coronavirus spike peptide pools or control peptides (ViraFEST assay). The source material was CD4+ T cells from blood, cultured in vitro, sampled before SARS-CoV-2 vaccination. V is TRBV11-2 and J is TRBJ2-2; the D gene could be TRBD1 or TRBD2 (5 bases each). This clonotype was sampled from a human donor who received a COVID-19 vaccine. In nucleotides, the CDR3 is TGTGCCAGCAGCTTTCGGGGCTTGAACACCGGGGAGCTGTTTTTT. It specifies CASSFRGLNTGELFF.